This note documents a single T cell receptor (beta chain) sequence. Its matching antigen is unknown. The sample belongs to a study of blood T cells in healthy people across ages. Study-wide points: Lack of knowledge of donor CMV status possibly confounded expanded clonotype changes.

Germline CDR1 and CDR2: DFQATT and SNEGSKA (reference sequence). The CDR3 totals 16 residues. V trimming: 0 bases; J trimming: 6 bases; junction bases outside the gene matches: 5. The use of a sample-barcoded 5' primer and a J-beta primer mix characterized a second PCR of about 7 to 12 cycles. Using its own MiXCR run on the 5' RACE reads, TCRdb lists one record per CDR3 protein. The sample yields 1,300,000 or so distinct CDR3 sequences, roughly 60% seen once. J is TRBJ2-1 and V is TRBV20-1, with TRBD2 identical over 13 bases. This TCR derives from a man younger than 35 in good health. The sample comprised blood. The CDR3 sequence: CSAREPGTSGINEQFF. Here the CDR3 DNA reads TGCAGTGCTAGAGAGCCTGGGACTAGCGGGATCAATGAGCAGTTCTTC.